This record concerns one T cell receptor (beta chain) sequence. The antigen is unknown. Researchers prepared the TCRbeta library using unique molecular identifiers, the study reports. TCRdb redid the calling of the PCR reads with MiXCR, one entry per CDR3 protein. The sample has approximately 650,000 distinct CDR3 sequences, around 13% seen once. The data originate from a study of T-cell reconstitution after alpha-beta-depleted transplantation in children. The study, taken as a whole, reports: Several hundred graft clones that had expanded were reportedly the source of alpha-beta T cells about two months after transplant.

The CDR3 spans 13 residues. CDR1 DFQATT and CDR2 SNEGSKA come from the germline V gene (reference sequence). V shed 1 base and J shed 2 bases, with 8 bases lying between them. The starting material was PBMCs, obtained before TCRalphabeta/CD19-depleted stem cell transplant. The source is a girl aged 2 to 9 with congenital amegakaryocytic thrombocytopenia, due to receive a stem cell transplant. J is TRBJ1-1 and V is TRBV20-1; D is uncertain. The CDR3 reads CSARVRENTEAFF. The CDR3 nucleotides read TGCAGTGCTAGAGTTCGGGAAAACACTGAAGCTTTCTTT.